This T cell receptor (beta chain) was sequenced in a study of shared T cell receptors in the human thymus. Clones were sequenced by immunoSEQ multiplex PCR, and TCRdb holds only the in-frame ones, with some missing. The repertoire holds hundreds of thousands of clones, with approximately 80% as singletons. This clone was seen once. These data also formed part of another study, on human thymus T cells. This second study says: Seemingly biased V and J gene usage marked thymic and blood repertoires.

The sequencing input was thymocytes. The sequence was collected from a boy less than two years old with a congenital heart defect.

CDR3: CASSPQDSDHEKLFF. CDR3 nucleotides: TGTGCCAGCAGTCCGCAGGACAGTGATCATGAAAAACTGTTTTTT. The chain couples TRBV27 to TRBJ1-4, with D perhaps TRBD1 (6 bases). The CDR3 spans 15 residues. CDR1 and CDR2 from the germline V gene are MNHEY and SMNVEV (reference sequence). V lost 5 bases and J 6 bases, leaving 16 bases between the germline ends.